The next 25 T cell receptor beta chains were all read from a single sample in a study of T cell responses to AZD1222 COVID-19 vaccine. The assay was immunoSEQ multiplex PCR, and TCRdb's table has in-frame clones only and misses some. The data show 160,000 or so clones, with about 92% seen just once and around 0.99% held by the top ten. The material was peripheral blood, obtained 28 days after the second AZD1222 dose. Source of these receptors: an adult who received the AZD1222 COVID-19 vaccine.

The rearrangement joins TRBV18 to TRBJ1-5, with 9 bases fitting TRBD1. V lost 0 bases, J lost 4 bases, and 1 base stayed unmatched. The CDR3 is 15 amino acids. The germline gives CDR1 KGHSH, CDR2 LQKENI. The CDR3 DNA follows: TGTGCCAGCTCACCACCGGGACAGGGAAATCAGCCCCAGCATTTT. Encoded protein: CASSPPGQGNQPQHF.

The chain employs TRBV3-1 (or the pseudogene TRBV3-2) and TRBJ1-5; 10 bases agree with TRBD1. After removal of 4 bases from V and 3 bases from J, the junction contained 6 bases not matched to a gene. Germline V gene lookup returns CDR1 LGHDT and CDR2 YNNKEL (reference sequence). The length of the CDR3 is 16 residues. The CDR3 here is CASSPGTGAFNQPQHF. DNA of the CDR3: TGTGCCAGCAGCCCGGGGACAGGGGCTTTCAATCAGCCCCAGCATTTT.

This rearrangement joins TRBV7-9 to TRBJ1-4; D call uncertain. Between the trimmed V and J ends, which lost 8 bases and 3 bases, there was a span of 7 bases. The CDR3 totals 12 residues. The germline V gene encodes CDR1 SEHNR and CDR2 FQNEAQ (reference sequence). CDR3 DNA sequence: TGTGCCAGCCAGCCGGCTAATGAAAAACTGTTTTTT. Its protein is CASQPANEKLFF.

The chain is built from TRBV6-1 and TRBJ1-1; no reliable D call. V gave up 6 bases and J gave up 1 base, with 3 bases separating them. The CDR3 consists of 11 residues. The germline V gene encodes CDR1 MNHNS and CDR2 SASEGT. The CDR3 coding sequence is TGTGCCAGCAGCCCGAACACTGAAGCTTTCTTT. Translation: CASSPNTEAFF.

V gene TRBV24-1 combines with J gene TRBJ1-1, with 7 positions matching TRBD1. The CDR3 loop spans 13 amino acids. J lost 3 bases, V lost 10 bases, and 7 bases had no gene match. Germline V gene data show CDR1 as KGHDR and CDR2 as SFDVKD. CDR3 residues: CATQGGADTEAFF. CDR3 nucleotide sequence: TGTGCCACTCAGGGGGGAGCGGACACTGAAGCTTTCTTT.

The CDR3 DNA is TGTGCCAGCAGGTTCGGACAGAGCTCTGGAAACACCATATATTTT. Protein: CASRFGQSSGNTIYF. The V and J genes are TRBV6-5 and TRBJ1-3; TRBD1 might be the D (6 bases). The CDR3 contains 15 residues. CDR1 and CDR2 (germline): MNHEY, SVGAGI. The germline V and J ends were trimmed by 6 bases and 0 bases, with 12 bases remaining between them.

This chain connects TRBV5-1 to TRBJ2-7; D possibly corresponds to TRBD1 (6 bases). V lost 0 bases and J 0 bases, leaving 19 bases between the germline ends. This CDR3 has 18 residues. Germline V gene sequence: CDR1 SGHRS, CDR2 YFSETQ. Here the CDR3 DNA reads TGCGCCAGCAGCTTGGCCAGTGGTTTCATGGACAGCTCCTACGAGCAGTACTTC. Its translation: CASSLASGFMDSSYEQYF.

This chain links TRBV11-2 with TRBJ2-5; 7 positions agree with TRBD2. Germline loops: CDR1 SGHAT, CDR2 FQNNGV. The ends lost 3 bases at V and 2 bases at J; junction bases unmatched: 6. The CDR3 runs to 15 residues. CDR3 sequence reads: CASSLGGERQETQYF. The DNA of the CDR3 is TGTGCCAGCAGCTTGGGGGGGGAGAGACAAGAGACCCAGTACTTC.

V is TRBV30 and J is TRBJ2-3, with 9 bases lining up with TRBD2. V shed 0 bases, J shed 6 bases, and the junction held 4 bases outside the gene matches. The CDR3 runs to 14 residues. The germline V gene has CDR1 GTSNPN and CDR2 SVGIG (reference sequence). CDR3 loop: CAWSVSGGADTQYF. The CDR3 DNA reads TGTGCCTGGAGTGTTAGCGGGGGTGCGGATACGCAGTATTTT.

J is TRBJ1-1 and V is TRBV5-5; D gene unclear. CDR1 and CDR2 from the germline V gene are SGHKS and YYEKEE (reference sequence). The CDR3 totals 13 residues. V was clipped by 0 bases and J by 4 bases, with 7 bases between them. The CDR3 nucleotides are TGTGCCAGCAGCTTGGGTGAGGGCACTGAAGCTTTCTTT. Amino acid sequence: CASSLGEGTEAFF.

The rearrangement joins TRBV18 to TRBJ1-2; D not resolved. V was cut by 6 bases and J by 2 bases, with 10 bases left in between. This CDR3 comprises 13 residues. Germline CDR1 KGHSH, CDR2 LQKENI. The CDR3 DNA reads TGTGCCAGCTCTCCCGAGGGCAACTATGGCTACACCTTC. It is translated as CASSPEGNYGYTF.

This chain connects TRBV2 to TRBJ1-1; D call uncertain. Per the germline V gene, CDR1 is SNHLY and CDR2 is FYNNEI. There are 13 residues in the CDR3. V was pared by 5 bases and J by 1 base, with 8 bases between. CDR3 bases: TGTGCCAGCAGTACCCTGGCGAACACTGAAGCTTTCTTT. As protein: CASSTLANTEAFF.

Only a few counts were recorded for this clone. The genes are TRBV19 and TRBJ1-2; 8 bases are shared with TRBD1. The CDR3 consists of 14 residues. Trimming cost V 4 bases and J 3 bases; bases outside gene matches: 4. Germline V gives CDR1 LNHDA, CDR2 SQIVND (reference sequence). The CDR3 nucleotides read TGTGCCAGTAGTAGACAGGGGAATGACTATGGCTACACCTTC. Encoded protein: CASSRQGNDYGYTF.

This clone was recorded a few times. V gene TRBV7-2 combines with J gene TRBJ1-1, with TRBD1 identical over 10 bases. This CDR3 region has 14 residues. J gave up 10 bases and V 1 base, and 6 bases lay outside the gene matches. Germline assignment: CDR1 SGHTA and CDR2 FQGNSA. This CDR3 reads CASSLVSGDRGAFF. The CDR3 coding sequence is TGTGCCAGCAGCTTAGTATCCGGGGACAGGGGAGCTTTCTTT.

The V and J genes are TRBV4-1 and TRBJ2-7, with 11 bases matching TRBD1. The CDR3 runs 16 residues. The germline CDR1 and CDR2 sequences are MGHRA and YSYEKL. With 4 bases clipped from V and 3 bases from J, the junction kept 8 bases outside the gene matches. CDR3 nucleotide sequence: TGCGCCAGCAGCCTGACCGGGACAGGGGGGGACTACGAGCAGTACTTC. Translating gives CASSLTGTGGDYEQYF.

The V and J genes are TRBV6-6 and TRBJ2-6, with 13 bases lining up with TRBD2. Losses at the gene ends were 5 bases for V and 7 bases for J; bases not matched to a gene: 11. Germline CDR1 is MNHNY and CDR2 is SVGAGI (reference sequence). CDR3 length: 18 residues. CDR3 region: CASSQTSGGKSRANVLTF. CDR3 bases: TGTGCCAGCAGTCAGACTAGCGGGGGGAAATCCAGAGCCAACGTCCTGACTTTC.

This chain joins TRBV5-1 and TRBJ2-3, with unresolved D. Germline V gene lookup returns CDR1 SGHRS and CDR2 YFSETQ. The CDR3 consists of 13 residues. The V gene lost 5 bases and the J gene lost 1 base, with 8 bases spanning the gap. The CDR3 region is CASRQSGTDTQYF. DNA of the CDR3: TGCGCCAGCAGACAGTCCGGCACAGATACGCAGTATTTT. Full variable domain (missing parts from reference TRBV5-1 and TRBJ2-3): KAGVTQTPRYLIKTRGQQVTLSCSPISGHRSVSWYQQTPGQGLQFLFEYFSETQRNKGNFPGRFSGRQFSNSRSEMNVSTLELGDSALYLCASRQSGTDTQYFGPGTRLTVL.

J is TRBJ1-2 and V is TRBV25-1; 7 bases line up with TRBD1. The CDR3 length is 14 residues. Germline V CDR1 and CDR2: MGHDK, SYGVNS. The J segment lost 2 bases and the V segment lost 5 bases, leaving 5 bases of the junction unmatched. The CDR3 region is CASSLTGINYGYTF. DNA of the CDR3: TGTGCCAGCAGTCTGACAGGGATAAACTATGGCTACACCTTC.

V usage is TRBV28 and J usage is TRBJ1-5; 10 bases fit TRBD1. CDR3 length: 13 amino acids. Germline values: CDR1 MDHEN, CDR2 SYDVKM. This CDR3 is CAYADRGQQPQHF. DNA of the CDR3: TGTGCATACGCCGACAGGGGGCAACAGCCCCAGCATTTT.

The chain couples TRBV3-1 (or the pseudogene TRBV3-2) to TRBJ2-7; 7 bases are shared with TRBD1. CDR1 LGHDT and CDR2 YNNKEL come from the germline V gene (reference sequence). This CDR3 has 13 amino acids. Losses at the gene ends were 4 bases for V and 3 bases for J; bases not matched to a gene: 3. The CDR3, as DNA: TGTGCCAGCAGCCCTGGGACAGTCTACGAGCAGTACTTC. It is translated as CASSPGTVYEQYF.

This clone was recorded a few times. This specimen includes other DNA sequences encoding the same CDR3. The CDR3 loop is CASSWTGTEAFF. CDR3 DNA: TGCGCCAGCAGCTGGACAGGGACTGAAGCTTTCTTT. The V gene is TRBV5-1, the J gene TRBJ1-1; 8 bases are shared with TRBD1. Per the germline V gene, CDR1 is SGHRS and CDR2 is YFSETQ. This CDR3 is built from 12 residues. V lost 3 bases to trimming and J lost 5 bases; unmatched junction nucleotides: 0.

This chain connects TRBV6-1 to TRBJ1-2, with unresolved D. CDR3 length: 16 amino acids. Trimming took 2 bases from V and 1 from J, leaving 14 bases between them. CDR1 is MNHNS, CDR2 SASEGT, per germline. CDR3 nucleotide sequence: TGTGCCAGCAGTGAATATAGGAGAGAGGTTAACTATGGCTACACCTTC. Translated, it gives CASSEYRREVNYGYTF.

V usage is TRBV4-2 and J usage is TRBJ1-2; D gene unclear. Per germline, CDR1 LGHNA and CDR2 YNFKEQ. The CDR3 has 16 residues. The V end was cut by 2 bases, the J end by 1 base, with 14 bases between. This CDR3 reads CASSQTRGRNNYGYTF. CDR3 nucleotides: TGTGCCAGCAGCCAAACACGCGGACGGAATAACTATGGCTACACCTTC.

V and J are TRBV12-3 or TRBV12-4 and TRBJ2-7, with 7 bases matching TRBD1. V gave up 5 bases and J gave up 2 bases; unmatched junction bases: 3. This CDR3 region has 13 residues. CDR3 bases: TGTGCCAGCAGTCTGGACAGGACCTACGAGCAGTACTTC. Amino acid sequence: CASSLDRTYEQYF.

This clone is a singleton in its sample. CDR3 nucleotides: TGTGCCAGCAGCTTAGGGGGTGCAGATACGCAGTATTTT. This codes for CASSLGGADTQYF. The chain combines TRBV7-6 with TRBJ2-3; D is ambiguous. The germline V and J ends were trimmed by 1 base and 4 bases, with 6 bases remaining between them. CDR3 length equals 13 residues. Germline CDR1 and CDR2: SGHVS and FNYEAQ. Filled out from reference TRBV7-6 and TRBJ2-3, the complete variable domain reads GAGVSQSPRYKVTKRGQDVALRCDPISGHVSLYWYRQALGQGPEFLTYFNYEAQQDKSGLPNDRFSAERPEGSISTLTIQRTEQRDSAMYRCASSLGGADTQYFGPGTRLTVL.